This TCR beta chain was sequenced in a study of blood T cell repertoires in COVID-19. Overall study: The United States, Italy and Spain provided the acute and convalescent COVID-19 samples. T cells, B-cell-depleted T cells, or PBMCs provided the cDNA or gDNA that served as material.

With V trimmed by 4 bases and J by 2 bases, 8 bases remained unmatched. The CDR3 contains 15 residues. Germline V lookup: CDR1 SGHRS, CDR2 YFSETQ. As originally analysed: Estimated nucleated cell counts came from reference gene primer amplification. TCRdb's table, derived via immunoSEQ multiplex PCR, lists solely in-frame clones and lacks some. V and J calls and clone size are given by that table; D and trimming were obtained from the DNA. Of roughly 72,000 clones detected, roughly 80% appear once; the ten largest clones hold around a sixth. The chain uses TRBV5-1 and TRBJ2-7, with TRBD1 matching over 8 bases. Sequenced: peripheral blood. This sequence was found in a man between 65 and 80 years old who had recovered from COVID-19. The CDR3 sequence is CASSARQGTTYEQYF. In nucleotides, the CDR3 is TGCGCCAGCAGCGCGCGACAGGGGACCACCTACGAGCAGTACTTC.